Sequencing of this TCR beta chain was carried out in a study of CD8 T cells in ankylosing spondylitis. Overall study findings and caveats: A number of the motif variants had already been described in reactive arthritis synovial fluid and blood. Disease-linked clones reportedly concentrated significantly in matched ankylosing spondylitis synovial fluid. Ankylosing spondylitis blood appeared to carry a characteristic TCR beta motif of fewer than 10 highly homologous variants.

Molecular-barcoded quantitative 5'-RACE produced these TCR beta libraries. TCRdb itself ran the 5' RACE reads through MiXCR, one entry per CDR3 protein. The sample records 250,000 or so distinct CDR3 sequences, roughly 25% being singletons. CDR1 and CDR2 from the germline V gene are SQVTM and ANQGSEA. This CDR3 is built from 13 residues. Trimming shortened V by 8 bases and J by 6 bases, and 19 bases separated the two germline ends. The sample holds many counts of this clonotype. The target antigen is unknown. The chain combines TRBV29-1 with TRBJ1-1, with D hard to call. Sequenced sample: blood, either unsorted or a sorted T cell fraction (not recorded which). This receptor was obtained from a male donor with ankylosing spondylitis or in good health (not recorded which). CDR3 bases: TGCAGCCACTCCGGCGGGCTGGGCGCTGAAGCTTTCTTT. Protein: CSHSGGLGAEAFF.